Shown below are 10 T cell receptor beta chains from a single sample sequenced in a study of molecular identifiers for immune sequencing clone quantification. Via MiXCR, TCRdb re-called the PCR reads, giving one row per CDR3 protein. The sample lists about half a million distinct CDR3 sequences; around a fifth were seen once. The sample consisted of naive CD8+ T cells from blood, with Jurkat cell RNA spiked in. This sample's subset: FACS-sorted CD8+CD4-CCR7+CD45RA+ naive T cells. These receptors originate from a human donor in good health. Some libraries in this study had Jurkat cell RNA spiked in.

This clonotype has just one count. The chain recombines TRBV5-3 with TRBJ2-2; 8 nucleotides agree with TRBD2. TRBV5-3 is an ORF; its function is uncertain. The V segment lost 8 bases and the J segment 0 bases; nucleotides outside the gene matches: 6. The CDR3 covers 15 residues. The CDR3 region is CASEYGGANTGELFF. Written as DNA, the CDR3 is TGTGCCAGCGAATACGGGGGGGCGAACACCGGGGAGCTGTTTTTT.

This clonotype was seen more than once but under ten times. A junction end diverges from the germline sequence, so it may reflect a read error. V usage is TRBV7-9 and J usage is TRBJ1-4; the D is unclear. The CDR3 has 15 amino acids. Looked up from germline, CDR1 is SEHNR and CDR2 is FQNEAQ (reference sequence). CDR3 coding DNA: TGTGCCAGCAGCTTAGGCGTGGCGCTTGGTGAAGAACTGTTTTTT. This encodes CASSLGVALGEELFF.

The sample holds many counts of this clonotype. The rearrangement joins TRBV30 to TRBJ2-7, with TRBD1 as a possible D gene (5 bases). The CDR3 spans 13 residues. Trimming removed 0 bases from V and 7 bases from J, with 13 bases in between. Germline-derived CDR1 and CDR2 are GTSNPN and SVGIG (reference sequence). The CDR3 coding sequence is TGTGCCTGGAGTGTACTGCAGGGTTCGGAGCAGTACTTC. Its protein is CAWSVLQGSEQYF.

This clonotype was detected ten times or more. Here the CDR3 reads CASSLRGSNYGYTF. The DNA for the CDR3 is TGTGCCAGCAGTCTCAGGGGATCTAACTATGGCTACACCTTC. V usage is TRBV12-3 or TRBV12-4 and J usage is TRBJ1-2, with TRBD1 as a possible D gene (6 bases). CDR3 length equals 14 residues. Trimming pared 5 bases from V and 0 bases from J, leaving 10 bases between.

This clonotype was recorded many times. The chain has TRBV12-3 or TRBV12-4 and TRBJ2-6; D tentatively fits TRBD1 or TRBD2 (5 bases each). The V and J ends lost 8 bases and 4 bases respectively, with 24 bases between them. There are 18 residues in the CDR3. The CDR3 DNA is TGTGCCAGCGACTCCGGGACCGTCCTAACCGCAGGGGCCAACGTCCTGACTTTC. As protein: CASDSGTVLTAGANVLTF.

Concerning this clonotype: An end of the junction does not agree with germline; a read error may underlie this. This chain uses TRBV15 with TRBJ2-1; the D gene could be TRBD1 or TRBD2 (5 bases each). This CDR3 spans 13 amino acids. The germline CDR1 and CDR2 sequences are LNHNV and YYDKDF (reference sequence). The CDR3 here is CATSRWDANGQFF. In nucleotides, the CDR3 is TGTGCCACCAGCAGATGGGACGCCAATGGGCAGTTCTTC. Drawing the rest from reference TRBV15 and TRBJ2-1, the complete variable domain is DAMVIQNPRYQVTQFGKPVTLSCSQTLNHNVMYWYQQKSSQAPKLLFHYYDKDFNNEADTPDNFQSRRPNTSFCFLDIRSPGLGDTAMYLCATSRWDANGQFFGPGTRLTVL.

This clonotype was seen repeatedly, ten times or more. The chain joins TRBV12-3 or TRBV12-4 to TRBJ2-3; the D gene is possibly TRBD2 (6 bases). V lost 3 bases, J lost 6 bases, and 28 bases lay in between. This CDR3 has 19 amino acids. DNA of the CDR3: TGTGCCAGCAGTTTCTGGGTTGGGGGGAGGTCTAGCGTAGGGGATACGCAGTATTTT. Translating it yields CASSFWVGGRSSVGDTQYF.

In its sample, this clonotype was seen a few times. The J gene is TRBJ2-5, the V gene TRBV9; TRBD2 matches at 9 bases. Looked up from germline, CDR1 is SGDLS and CDR2 is YYNGEE. This CDR3 is built from 16 residues. The J segment lost 5 bases and the V segment lost 4 bases, leaving 12 bases of the junction unmatched. CDR3 in amino acids: CASSPELAGGEETQYF. The CDR3 coding sequence is TGTGCCAGCAGCCCCGAACTAGCGGGTGGGGAGGAGACCCAGTACTTC.

This clonotype has only a few counts. J is TRBJ2-2 and V is TRBV6-5; 12 bases agree with TRBD2. There are 17 residues in the CDR3. The germline CDR1 and CDR2 sequences are MNHEY and SVGAGI. The ends lost 2 bases at V and 5 bases at J; junction bases unmatched: 6. The CDR3 DNA is TGTGCCAGCAGTTACGGGAGGACTAGCGGGGAAACCGGGGAGCTGTTTTTT. Protein sequence: CASSYGRTSGETGELFF.

The chain uses TRBV6-4 and TRBJ2-1; D not resolved. Trimming took 0 bases from V and 0 from J, leaving 12 bases between them. From germline, CDR1 is MRHNA and CDR2 SNTAGT. The CDR3 has 17 residues. The CDR3 bases are TGTGCCAGCAGTGACTCTTTAGGGTTTAGCTCCTACAATGAGCAGTTCTTC. The encoded protein is CASSDSLGFSSYNEQFF.